A single sample is the source of the 27 T cell receptor beta chains below, sequenced in a study of Ad26.COV2.S vaccination and SARS-CoV-2 variants. This sample's treatment: some 20 received Ad26.COV2.S at low or high dose, single or two shots; five or six received placebo; per-sample allocation not given. Material that was analyzed had been drawn on day 63 after the first vaccine or placebo injection. Method: immunoSEQ multiplex PCR; TCRdb's copy keeps in-frame clones and lacks some. In the table there are about 330,000 clones, 85% to 90% of which are singletons. Material: peripheral blood, obtained in a trial of Ad26.COV2.S vaccine versus placebo. Every receptor here comes from a person between 18 and 59 years old who received the Ad26.COV2.S COVID-19 vaccine or a placebo.

This clone was recorded many times. CDR3 DNA: TGTGCCAGCTTGAGCGGTGCTGGGTCGGGGGCCAACGTCCTGACTTTC. Translating it yields CASLSGAGSGANVLTF. This rearrangement joins TRBV7-9 to TRBJ2-6, with a possible D match to TRBD2 (5 bases). V gave up 8 bases and J gave up 4 bases, with 18 bases separating them. The length of the CDR3 is 16 residues. CDR1 is SEHNR and CDR2 is FQNEAQ in the germline V gene (reference sequence). Variable domain in full (rest from reference TRBV7-9 and TRBJ2-6): DTGVSQNPRHKITKRGQNVTFRCDPISEHNRLYWYRQTLGQGPEFLTYFQNEAQLEKSRLLSDRFSAERPKGSFSTLEIQRTEQGDSAMYLCASLSGAGSGANVLTFGAGSRLTVL.

The chain links TRBV4-1 to TRBJ2-5; either TRBD1 or TRBD2 may fit D (6 bases each). Germline CDR1 reads MGHRA; CDR2 reads YSYEKL. This CDR3 is 18 amino acids long. The V and J ends lost 3 bases and 1 base respectively, with 21 bases between them. For the CDR3, the DNA is TGCGCCAGCAGCCACCCAAAGGAGGGGACACAGTCCCAAGAGACCCAGTACTTC. Translation: CASSHPKEGTQSQETQYF.

The chain is built from TRBV24-1 and TRBJ2-1; 8 nucleotides align to TRBD2. This CDR3 comprises 15 residues. Germline CDR1 and CDR2: KGHDR and SFDVKD. J gave up 7 bases and V 3 bases, and 7 bases lay outside the gene matches. Written as DNA, the CDR3 is TGTGCCACCAGTGATGGGGTAGCGGGAATGAATGAGCAGTTCTTC. Amino acids: CATSDGVAGMNEQFF.

In nucleotides, the CDR3 is TGCGCCAGCAGCCACCATGGACAGACAACTAATGAAAAACTGTTTTTT. Encoded protein: CASSHHGQTTNEKLFF. The chain carries TRBV4-1 and TRBJ1-4; a possible D gene is TRBD1 (6 bases). The V end lost 3 bases, the J end lost 0 bases, and 11 bases lay between the germline ends. The CDR3 covers 16 residues. CDR1 and CDR2 (germline): MGHRA, YSYEKL.

The genes are TRBV7-9 and TRBJ1-4, with D hard to call. The germline gives CDR1 SEHNR, CDR2 FQNEAQ (reference sequence). Deletions cut 5 bases from V and 7 bases from J, with 17 bases between. The CDR3 is made up of 15 amino acids. The DNA for the CDR3 is TGTGCCAGCAGCGCACCGCAGGATAACGGTGAAAAACTGTTTTTT. Translated: CASSAPQDNGEKLFF.

The chain employs TRBV7-2 and TRBJ2-7; either TRBD1 or TRBD2 may fit D (5 bases each). Germline V gives CDR1 SGHTA, CDR2 FQGNSA. Trimming pared 3 bases from V and 4 bases from J, leaving 10 bases between. The CDR3 sequence is 13 residues long. This CDR3 reads CASSLGDGYEQYF. The CDR3 DNA reads TGTGCCAGCAGCTTGGGGGACGGGTACGAGCAGTACTTC.

This chain uses TRBV3-1 (or the pseudogene TRBV3-2) with TRBJ1-4, with no clear D. V was trimmed by 3 bases and J by 2 bases, leaving 7 bases between them. Germline V lookup: CDR1 LGHDT, CDR2 YNNKEL (reference sequence). The CDR3 loop spans 14 amino acids. In nucleotides, the CDR3 is TGTGCCAGCAGCCAGACTAGGACTAATGAAAAACTGTTTTTT. Translation: CASSQTRTNEKLFF.

The sample holds a few counts of this clone. The chain uses TRBV30 and TRBJ1-2; 7 positions match TRBD1. The CDR3 sequence is 12 residues long. The germline V gene has CDR1 GTSNPN and CDR2 SVGIG (reference sequence). V was pared by 2 bases and J by 6 bases, with 3 bases of the junction left unmatched. CDR3 DNA sequence: TGTGCCTGGAGTTTGGGACAGCATGGCTACACCTTC. Its translation: CAWSLGQHGYTF.

The chain employs TRBV27 and TRBJ2-1; D is undetermined. Trimming removed 8 bases from V and 9 bases from J, with 14 bases in between. CDR3 length equals 12 residues. Germline assignment: CDR1 MNHEY and CDR2 SMNVEV (reference sequence). CDR3 sequence (DNA): TGTGCCAGCTCGGGCCTGGGCGGTGAGCAGTTCTTC. It encodes CASSGLGGEQFF.

The V gene is TRBV7-2, the J gene TRBJ1-2; 7 bases fit TRBD1. Germline V CDR1 and CDR2: SGHTA, FQGNSA. V was pared by 2 bases and J by 5 bases, with 8 bases of the junction left unmatched. The CDR3 totals 15 residues. The CDR3 reads CASSLPDRAGYGYTF. The CDR3 coding sequence is TGTGCCAGCAGCTTACCCGACAGGGCTGGGTATGGCTACACCTTC.

CDR3 in amino acids: CASSGAGSEIRQPQHF. The DNA for the CDR3 is TGTGCCAGCAGCGGTGCAGGGAGCGAAATCCGTCAGCCCCAGCATTTT. This sequence joins TRBV7-8 and TRBJ1-5; tentative D call: TRBD1 (5 bases). V lost 5 bases, J lost 6 bases, and 20 bases lay in between. The CDR3 is 16 amino acids. Germline loops: CDR1 SGHVS, CDR2 FQNEAQ.

The chain couples TRBV19 to TRBJ2-3; TRBD2 might be the D (6 bases). The CDR3 runs 13 residues. Looked up from germline, CDR1 is LNHDA and CDR2 is SQIVND (reference sequence). V was shortened by 10 bases and J by 0 bases, with 11 bases between the two germline ends. The CDR3 here is CATSTSSTDTQYF. The CDR3 DNA reads TGTGCCACTTCGACTAGTAGCACAGATACGCAGTATTTT.

V gene TRBV18 combines with J gene TRBJ2-3, with 7 nucleotides matching TRBD2. Trimming removed 6 bases from V and 0 bases from J; junction bases left unmatched: 3. In germline, CDR1 is KGHSH, CDR2 LQKENI. The CDR3 totals 14 residues. CDR3 nucleotides: TGTGCCAGCTCGCCAGCGGGAAGCACAGATACGCAGTATTTT. Residues: CASSPAGSTDTQYF.

The chain carries TRBV7-2 and TRBJ1-6; a weak D match, TRBD1 (5 bases). The V end lost 4 bases, the J end lost 2 bases, and 9 bases lay between the germline ends. The CDR3 runs to 15 residues. Germline values: CDR1 SGHTA, CDR2 FQGNSA. The CDR3 DNA reads as TGTGCCAGCAGCTCAGGGCTCACCTATAATTCACCCCTCCACTTT. Translating it yields CASSSGLTYNSPLHF.

V gene TRBV4-3 combines with J gene TRBJ1-1; D gene unclear. V was pared by 4 bases and J by 0 bases, with 12 bases between. The CDR3 totals 15 residues. Per the germline V gene, CDR1 is LGHNA and CDR2 is YSLEER. DNA of the CDR3: TGCGCCAGCAGCCCCACAAGGACGGTGAACACTGAAGCTTTCTTT. Amino acid sequence: CASSPTRTVNTEAFF.

This rearrangement joins TRBV6-2 or TRBV6-3 to TRBJ2-1; 11 bases are a match to TRBD2. The CDR3 sequence is 15 residues long. Germline-derived CDR1 and CDR2 are MNHEY and SVGEGT. The V segment lost 5 bases and the J segment 2 bases; nucleotides outside the gene matches: 2. The CDR3 DNA follows: TGTGCCAGCAGTAAACTAGCGGGGGCCTACAATGAGCAGTTCTTC. This gives the protein CASSKLAGAYNEQFF.

The V and J genes are TRBV24-1 and TRBJ1-2; a weak D match, TRBD1 (5 bases). Trimming took 5 bases from V and 4 from J, leaving 16 bases between them. CDR1 and CDR2 (germline): KGHDR, SFDVKD. This CDR3 spans 15 amino acids. For the CDR3, the DNA is TGTGCCACCAGTGCTGTCCGGCGGGGGGGCTATGGCTACACCTTC. It specifies CATSAVRRGGYGYTF.

This chain joins TRBV20-1 and TRBJ2-7; D is tentatively TRBD1 or TRBD2 (5 bases each). Germline V gene sequence: CDR1 DFQATT, CDR2 SNEGSKA (reference sequence). CDR3 size: 11 residues. V lost 5 bases to trimming and J lost 12 bases, with 17 bases between them. CDR3 loop: CSAVHRDHTYF. CDR3 coding DNA: TGCAGTGCTGTCCACCGGGACCATACGTACTTC.

The rearrangement uses TRBV5-4 and TRBJ1-1; D perhaps matches TRBD1 (5 bases). V lost 5 bases to trimming and J lost 6 bases, with 17 bases between them. This CDR3 is built from 14 residues. Looked up from germline, CDR1 is SGHNT and CDR2 is YYREEE (reference sequence). The CDR3 region has the DNA TGTGCCAGCAGTCACGGGGCCGGGGGTCCTGAAGCTTTCTTT. Amino acids: CASSHGAGGPEAFF.

The rearrangement uses TRBV4-1 and TRBJ2-7; 8 nucleotides agree with TRBD1. With V trimmed by 2 bases and J by 0 bases, 9 bases remained unmatched. The CDR3 has 17 residues. Germline values: CDR1 MGHRA, CDR2 YSYEKL. Written as DNA, the CDR3 is TGCGCCAGCAGCCAAAAAGGCGGGCAGGGGGCCTCCTACGAGCAGTACTTC. Translating gives CASSQKGGQGASYEQYF.

The count of this clone is one. Different DNA sequences within this sample yield the same CDR3. This rearrangement joins TRBV12-3 or TRBV12-4 to TRBJ1-1; D call uncertain. V was clipped by 3 bases and J by 1 base, with 6 bases between them. CDR3 length: 13 residues. The CDR3 DNA is TGTGCCAGCAGTTTTGGGGAGAACACTGAAGCTTTCTTT. Translated, it gives CASSFGENTEAFF.

J is TRBJ2-2 and V is TRBV5-1; the D is unclear. V gave up 2 bases and J gave up 3 bases, with 8 bases separating them. Germline V lookup: CDR1 SGHRS, CDR2 YFSETQ. This CDR3 is 14 amino acids long. In DNA, the CDR3 is TGCGCCAGCAGCTTCGAGTTCGACACCGGGGAGCTGTTTTTT. This gives the protein CASSFEFDTGELFF.

This chain joins TRBV7-9 and TRBJ2-1, with 8 bases fitting TRBD2. CDR1 and CDR2 (germline): SEHNR, FQNEAQ (reference sequence). V shed 0 bases, J shed 4 bases, and the junction held 5 bases outside the gene matches. This CDR3 comprises 16 residues. The CDR3 sequence: CASSLASTSGYNEQFF. The CDR3 DNA is TGTGCCAGCAGCTTAGCGTCTACTAGCGGATACAATGAGCAGTTCTTC.

This clone was picked up one time. The rearrangement joins TRBV12-3 or TRBV12-4 to TRBJ1-2; D not certain. Trimming cost V 4 bases and J 8 bases, with 11 bases left between them. This CDR3 contains 12 residues. DNA for the CDR3: TGTGCCAGCAGTTCGGACCAACTGGGCTACACCTTC. Translating it yields CASSSDQLGYTF.

The V gene is TRBV12-5, the J gene TRBJ2-7, with TRBD1 matching 8 bases. The CDR3 is 17 amino acids. J lost 0 bases, V lost 0 bases, and 7 bases had no gene match. CDR1 LGHNT and CDR2 FRNRAP come from the germline V gene. This chain's CDR3 is CASGLVKGTGLSYEQYF. For the CDR3, the DNA is TGTGCTAGTGGTTTGGTAAAGGGGACAGGCCTCTCCTACGAGCAGTACTTC.

A single count supports this clone. V gene TRBV9 combines with J gene TRBJ2-1; D is possibly TRBD2 (5 bases). The ends were cut back, 4 bases at V and 6 bases at J, with 20 bases in the middle. CDR1 and CDR2 from the germline V gene are SGDLS and YYNGEE. There are 16 residues in the CDR3. The CDR3 protein is CASSLGGAQLANEQFF. DNA of the CDR3: TGTGCCAGCAGCTTGGGTGGTGCTCAGCTAGCCAATGAGCAGTTCTTC. The full variable domain, completed using reference TRBV9 and TRBJ2-1, is DSGVTQTPKHLITATGQRVTLRCSPRSGDLSVYWYQQSLDQGLQFLIQYYNGEERAKGNILERFSAQQFPDLHSELNLSSLELGDSALYFCASSLGGAQLANEQFFGPGTRLTVL.

This chain connects TRBV6-2 or TRBV6-3 to TRBJ1-2, with D tentatively TRBD1 (5 bases). This CDR3 is 15 amino acids long. Per germline, CDR1 MNHEY and CDR2 SVGEGT. Trimming took off 2 bases at V and 5 bases at J, with 15 bases between the two ends. The CDR3 spells CASSYPGTTFYGYTF. In DNA, the CDR3 is TGTGCCAGCAGTTACCCCGGGACCACCTTTTATGGCTACACCTTC.